This T cell receptor beta chain was identified during a study of blood T cell repertoires in COVID-19. Across the whole study: Sites across the United States, Italy and Spain contributed samples from acute and convalescent COVID-19. Sample material is recorded as cDNA or gDNA derived from T cells, B-cell-depleted T cells, or PBMCs.

Original processing notes: Estimated nucleated cell counts came from reference gene primer amplification. Method: immunoSEQ multiplex PCR; TCRdb's copy keeps in-frame clones and lacks some. The DNA was the basis for D and trimming; V, J and clone size are from that table. The sample records about 180,000 clones, 75% to 85% being singletons. Per germline, CDR1 MNHEY and CDR2 SVGEGT. V lost 3 bases and J lost 5, with 10 bases in between. The CDR3 sequence is 13 residues long. Sequenced sample: peripheral blood. This chain joins TRBV6-2 or TRBV6-3 and TRBJ2-5; D is unresolved. This TCR was recovered from a human donor in a cohort sampled during active COVID-19. CDR3 sequence: CASSYGLLETQYF. In DNA, the CDR3 is TGTGCCAGCAGTTATGGCCTTCTGGAGACCCAGTACTTC.